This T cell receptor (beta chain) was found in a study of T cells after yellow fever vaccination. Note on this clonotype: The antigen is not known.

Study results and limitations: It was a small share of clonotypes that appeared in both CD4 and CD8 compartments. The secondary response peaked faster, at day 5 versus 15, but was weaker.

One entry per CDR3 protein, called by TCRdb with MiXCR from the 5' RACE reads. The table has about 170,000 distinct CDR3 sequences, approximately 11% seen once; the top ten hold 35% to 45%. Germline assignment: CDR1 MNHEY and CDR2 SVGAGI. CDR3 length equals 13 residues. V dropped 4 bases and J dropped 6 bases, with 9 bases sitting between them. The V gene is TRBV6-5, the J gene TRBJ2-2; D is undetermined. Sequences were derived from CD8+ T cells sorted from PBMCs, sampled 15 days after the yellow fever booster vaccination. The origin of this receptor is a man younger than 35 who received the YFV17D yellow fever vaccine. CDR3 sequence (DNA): TGTGCCAGCAGTTTTGGGATTGCCGGGGAGCTGTTTTTT. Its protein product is CASSFGIAGELFF.